Below, one T cell receptor beta chain is given with its context. What it binds is not known. CDR1 and CDR2 from the germline V gene are KGHSH and LQKENI. This CDR3 comprises 14 residues. V lost 2 bases and J 3 bases, leaving 10 bases between the germline ends. This record belongs to a study of T cell responses to AZD1222 COVID-19 vaccine. Whole-study results and caveats: Spike was spanned by vaccine-associated CD4 TCRs, which were dominant at 160-218 and 743-854. Elevations in Spike-specific TCR breadth and depth followed administration of two AZD1222 doses. The donor cohort was predominantly white British with a female majority, and clonal diversity may have been underestimated. The number of AZD1222 recipients seropositive at baseline was only five or six.

The assay was immunoSEQ multiplex PCR, and TCRdb's table has in-frame clones only and misses some. The repertoire holds 250,000 to 300,000 clones, with 94% as singletons. The specimen comprised peripheral blood, sampled 28 days after the second AZD1222 dose. This clonotype was sampled from an adult who received the AZD1222 COVID-19 vaccine. The rearrangement uses TRBV18 and TRBJ1-1, with D possibly matching TRBD1 (5 bases). The CDR3 coding sequence is TGTGCCAGCTCACCATTGAGAGGGGACACTGAAGCTTTCTTT. Translating gives CASSPLRGDTEAFF.